Listed here are 9 T cell receptor beta chains from one sample, sequenced in a study of blood T cell repertoires in COVID-19. Profiling relied on immunoSEQ multiplex PCR, and the TCRdb table lists in-frame clones only, not all of them. The sample yields 85,000 to 100,000 clones, 80% to 90% seen once. The sequenced sample consisted of peripheral blood. Receptors originate from a man aged 45-60 years with COVID-19, enrolled during active disease.

The table lists this clone with a count of one. The gene calls are TRBV6-1 and TRBJ1-6, with D possibly TRBD1 on 6 matching bases. With 3 bases removed from V and 6 bases from J, the gap between germline ends came to 15 bases. CDR3 length equals 16 residues. Germline loops: CDR1 MNHNS, CDR2 SASEGT. The CDR3 region is CASSDGYRAGNSPLHF. The CDR3 coding sequence is TGTGCCAGCAGTGATGGGTACAGGGCGGGTAATTCACCCCTCCACTTT.

The chain uses TRBV7-9 and TRBJ1-2; no reliable D call. This CDR3 is 15 amino acids long. Between the trimmed V and J ends, which lost 5 bases and 4 bases, there was a span of 17 bases. Germline-derived CDR1 and CDR2 are SEHNR and FQNEAQ (reference sequence). The CDR3 reads CASSPRLPDSYGYTF. DNA for the CDR3: TGTGCCAGCAGCCCGCGCCTACCCGACTCCTATGGCTACACCTTC.

The V and J genes are TRBV6-5 and TRBJ2-7; 11 nucleotides agree with TRBD1. Unmatched junction bases numbered 7, after V lost 6 bases and J lost 6 bases. The CDR3 has 14 residues. Per germline, CDR1 MNHEY and CDR2 SVGAGI. The CDR3: CASRWGQGVGEQYF. CDR3 bases: TGTGCCAGCAGATGGGGACAGGGGGTGGGCGAGCAGTACTTC.

The DNA of the CDR3 is TGTGCCAGCAGCATGACTTGGGACAGCCTTGACACCTTC. Protein: CASSMTWDSLDTF. The chain uses TRBV7-8 and TRBJ1-2; 7 positions match TRBD1. The V gene's germline CDR1 is SGHVS and CDR2 FQNEAQ. This CDR3 is built from 13 residues. V dropped 5 bases and J dropped 12; count of bases not matched to a gene: 12. Supplemented by reference TRBV7-8 and TRBJ1-2, the full variable domain reads GAGVSQSPRYKVAKRGQDVALRCDPISGHVSLFWYQQALGQGPEFLTYFQNEAQLDKSGLPSDRFFAERPEGSVSTLKIQRTQQEDSAVYLCASSMTWDSLDTFGSGTRLTVV.

This chain links TRBV24-1 with TRBJ1-2; D is unclear. V lost 0 bases to trimming and J lost 3 bases, with 7 bases between them. CDR1 is KGHDR and CDR2 is SFDVKD in the germline V gene. There are 14 residues in the CDR3. The CDR3, as DNA: TGTGCCACCAGTGATTTGCAAACAGACTATGGCTACACCTTC. Translating it yields CATSDLQTDYGYTF.

The chain employs TRBV18 and TRBJ2-1; the D gene is possibly TRBD1 (5 bases). The V end was cut by 3 bases, the J end by 0 bases, with 15 bases between. The CDR3 length is 17 residues. Germline CDR1 reads KGHSH; CDR2 reads LQKENI. CDR3 amino acids: CASSPTRAGSSYNEQFF. The CDR3, as DNA: TGTGCCAGCTCACCGACCAGGGCAGGTAGCTCCTACAATGAGCAGTTCTTC.

The rearrangement joins TRBV6-1 to TRBJ1-3; D remains ambiguous. The V and J ends lost 2 bases and 0 bases respectively, with 8 bases between them. CDR3 length equals 15 residues. Germline loops: CDR1 MNHNS, CDR2 SASEGT. The CDR3 spells CASSEHGHSGNTIYF. DNA for the CDR3: TGTGCCAGCAGTGAACACGGTCACTCTGGAAACACCATATATTTT.

CDR3 sequence (DNA): TGTGCCACCAGCAGGGCCGGGACAGGGAATTCACCCCTCCACTTT. Amino acids: CATSRAGTGNSPLHF. The rearrangement joins TRBV15 to TRBJ1-6; 9 nucleotides agree with TRBD1. The CDR3 is made up of 15 amino acids. Germline V gene lookup returns CDR1 LNHNV and CDR2 YYDKDF (reference sequence). Trimming at V came to 3 bases and at J to 7 bases, leaving 4 bases not matched to a gene.

The chain has TRBV7-9 and TRBJ1-3; no firm D call. The V gene lost 11 bases and the J gene lost 8 bases, with 13 bases spanning the gap. In germline, CDR1 is SEHNR, CDR2 FQNEAQ (reference sequence). CDR3 length equals 11 residues. CDR3 amino acids: CAFTSVHTIYF. The DNA of the CDR3 is TGTGCCTTTACCTCAGTACACACCATATATTTT.